The T cell receptor beta chain described here comes from a study of shared clonotypes between healthy human individuals. Samples underwent the assay at deep level. Sequencing was performed with immunoSEQ multiplex PCR; in TCRdb, only in-frame clones are kept and a portion is missing. The sample has about 560,000 clones, roughly four fifths seen once. The germline V and J ends were trimmed by 1 base and 2 bases, with 9 bases remaining between them. Germline-derived CDR1 and CDR2 are SEHNR and FQNEAQ (reference sequence). The CDR3 sequence is 14 residues long. The sample comprised PBMCs. This TCR was recovered from a middle-aged woman in good health. Some clones in this sample may be carry-over from other donors' samples. The chain combines TRBV7-9 with TRBJ2-7, with D perhaps matching TRBD2 (5 bases). The CDR3 coding sequence is TGTGCCAGCAGCTTAGAGACTACAACCTACGAGCAGTACTTC. This gives the protein CASSLETTTYEQYF.